The 9 T cell receptor beta chains given below trace back to one sample, sequenced in a study of shared clonotypes between healthy human individuals (dated by TCRdb to the early 2020s). Library method: the immunoSEQ multiplex PCR assay. TCRdb carries this immuneACCESS record with in-frame sequences only. Its versions omit some clonotypes, under half of them owing to an unresolved V gene in the studies checked, with the rest unexplained. A total of nearly 1 million clones appear in this sample, 70% to 85% of them only once. The top ten constitute approximately 1.5% of the sample. Sequencing was done on a sample of memory CD4+ T cells sorted from blood. What the cell subset or site label conveys for this sample: CD45RA-negative fraction. The origin of the receptors is a man aged 18 to 29 in good health.

This chain uses TRBV6-5 with TRBJ1-4, with TRBD1 matching over 9 bases. V shed 8 bases and J 11 bases; nucleotides not matched to a gene: 12. Germline CDR1 MNHEY, CDR2 SVGAGI. The CDR3 extends over 14 amino acids. Written as DNA, the CDR3 is TGTGCCAGCGGAAAGGGACAGGGATTGGGGAAACTGTTTTTT. Protein: CASGKGQGLGKLFF.

The V gene is TRBV9, the J gene TRBJ1-1; 7 bases are shared with TRBD1. Germline CDR1 SGDLS, CDR2 YYNGEE. This CDR3 spans 16 amino acids. With V trimmed by 0 bases and J by 0 bases, 5 bases remained unmatched. In DNA form, the CDR3 reads TGTGCCAGCAGCGTAGGAGCAGGGGGGATGAACACTGAAGCTTTCTTT. The encoded protein is CASSVGAGGMNTEAFF.

The chain couples TRBV9 to TRBJ2-2; tentative D call: TRBD1 (5 bases). CDR1 and CDR2 from the germline V gene are SGDLS and YYNGEE. This CDR3 is 14 amino acids long. V gave up 5 bases and J gave up 6 bases, with 14 bases separating them. The chain's CDR3 is CASSKALGAGELFF. As DNA, the CDR3 is TGTGCCAGCAGTAAGGCCTTAGGGGCCGGGGAGCTGTTTTTT. Using reference TRBV9 and TRBJ2-2 for the parts outside the CDR3, the full variable domain is DSGVTQTPKHLITATGQRVTLRCSPRSGDLSVYWYQQSLDQGLQFLIQYYNGEERAKGNILERFSAQQFPDLHSELNLSSLELGDSALYFCASSKALGAGELFFGEGSRLTVL.

The CDR3 DNA sequence: TGCGCCAGCAGCTCGGGGGGGACGGCGCGCTACTACGAGCAGTACTTC. Protein sequence: CASSSGGTARYYEQYF. The J gene is TRBJ2-7, the V gene TRBV5-1; 8 bases agree with TRBD2. The CDR3 is 16 amino acids. Germline-derived CDR1 and CDR2 are SGHRS and YFSETQ. Trimming removed 3 bases from V and 3 bases from J; junction bases left unmatched: 11.

The table lists this clone with a few counts. The chain carries TRBV30 and TRBJ1-4; a possible D gene is TRBD1 (6 bases). Trimming cost V 0 bases and J 8 bases, with 22 bases left between them. Germline V gives CDR1 GTSNPN, CDR2 SVGIG (reference sequence). The length of the CDR3 is 17 residues. The CDR3 DNA is TGTGCCTGGAGTGTAACCCGGAAAGGGGGATTAAGAGAAAAACTGTTTTTT. Its translation: CAWSVTRKGGLREKLFF.

This chain uses TRBV11-1 with TRBJ1-1; no clear D. The CDR3 is made up of 12 amino acids. The V and J ends lost 4 bases and 6 bases respectively, with 9 bases between them. Germline CDR1 reads SGHAT; CDR2 reads FQDESV (reference sequence). This chain's CDR3 is CASSSQGAEAFF. The CDR3 coding sequence is TGTGCCAGCAGCTCCCAAGGTGCTGAAGCTTTCTTT. The entire variable domain, with the rest obtained from reference TRBV11-1 and TRBJ1-1, is as follows: EAEVAQSPRYKITEKSQAVAFWCDPISGHATLYWYRQILGQGPELLVQFQDESVVDDSQLPKDRFSAERLKGVDSTLKIQPAELGDSAMYLCASSSQGAEAFFGQGTRLTVV.

The CDR3 bases are TGTGCCAGCAGTGGAGGAGCGGGAGTCTCCTACAATGAGCAGTTCTTC. Encoded protein: CASSGGAGVSYNEQFF. The chain has TRBV25-1 and TRBJ2-1, with 8 bases that match TRBD2. The V gene's germline CDR1 is MGHDK and CDR2 SYGVNS. The V gene end was trimmed by 4 bases and the J gene end by 0 bases; junction bases not matched to a gene: 5. The CDR3 length is 16 residues.

The chain carries TRBV6-5 and TRBJ2-5; 7 bases agree with TRBD1. Losses at the gene ends were 5 bases for V and 5 bases for J; bases not matched to a gene: 5. Per germline, CDR1 MNHEY and CDR2 SVGAGI. The CDR3 totals 13 residues. This CDR3 is CASSETGPETQYF. The CDR3, as DNA: TGTGCCAGCAGTGAGACAGGGCCCGAGACCCAGTACTTC.

This sequence joins TRBV15 and TRBJ2-1; either TRBD1 or TRBD2 may fit D (5 bases each). The CDR3 runs to 15 residues. Germline CDR1 is LNHNV and CDR2 is YYDKDF (reference sequence). V shed 3 bases and J shed 2 bases, with 11 bases lying between them. The CDR3 DNA sequence: TGTGCCACCAGCAGTGGTGGGACCACCTACAATGAGCAGTTCTTC. This gives the protein CATSSGGTTYNEQFF.